This note documents a single T cell receptor beta chain sequence. The table lists this clone with many counts. Its antigen specificity is not known. Nothing much larger sits one base from this clone, and base qualities are not available. No treatment had been received by any patient before thyroid surgery. Using T-cell receptor beta sequencing, the study looked back at clinical samples from patients collected from 2012 to 2018. The library was built by means of PCR. The instrument given in TCRdb is Illumina HiSeq 4000. High-throughput sequencing was used to profile the TCR beta-chain CDR3 region of each patient. The study's own analysis went as follows. Drawing on CDR3 differences between clinicopathological groups, the researchers built a classifier meant to tell apart patients with distant-metastatic papillary thyroid cancer. The Shannon index was used to measure repertoire diversity, and the Morisita-Horn index was used to measure how similar tumor and blood repertoires were. TCRdb applied fastp at Q25 and MiXCR to the public reads, then kept only in-frame beta chains. Here the V and J calls rest on TCRdb's processing, not on the authors' analysis. The sample table records roughly 15,000 clones; 20% to 25% of these occur just once. The ten largest clones take up 7.5% of the sample.

The germline V gene gives CDR1 as KGHSH and CDR2 as LQKENI. The CDR3 runs 17 amino acids, cysteine and phenylalanine included. Solely the CDR3 DNA is kept, with 51 bases framed from the first base. Trimmed from V: 3 bases; trimmed from J: 9 bases; junction bases lacking a gene match: 17. The data were obtained in a study of metastatic and nonmetastatic thyroid tumors (dated by TCRdb to about 2020). Background on the whole study: The researchers compared repertoires between peripheral blood samples and tumor or nodule tissue samples from patients with malignant or benign thyroid disease.

Points the paper makes about the study in general: In both blood and tumor samples, malignant tumors were reported to have significantly higher TCR beta diversity than benign nodules.

Sequencing was carried out using adjacent normal tissue. The sequence derives from a female donor with papillary thyroid cancer or a benign thyroid nodule (not recorded which). Some clones in this sample may be carry-over from other donors' samples. The chain joins TRBV18 to TRBJ2-1; the central 7 bases match TRBD2. The CDR3 region: CASSPVRGRASSCEQFF. The nucleotide sequence reads as follows: TGTGCCAGCTCACCGGTCCGAGGGAGGGCCTCTTCTTGTGAGCAGTTCTTC.